This T cell receptor beta chain comes out of a study of blood T cell repertoires in COVID-19. As for the study in general: Material from acute and convalescent COVID-19 was sourced from the United States, Italy and Spain. T cells, B-cell-depleted T cells, or PBMCs provided the cDNA or gDNA that served as material.

The ends were cut back, 8 bases at V and 4 bases at J, with 20 bases in the middle. The CDR3 length is 15 residues. CDR1 LNHDA and CDR2 SQIVND come from the germline V gene (reference sequence). In the original analysis: Reference gene primer amplification gave estimated nucleated cell counts. Libraries were prepared by immunoSEQ multiplex PCR; TCRdb keeps only in-frame clonotypes and omits some of them. From that table come the V and J calls and clone size; the DNA was used to work out D and trimming. The data show 130,000 to 150,000 clones, with approximately 82% seen just once and around 7.2% held by the top ten.

Sequenced input: peripheral blood. This chain connects TRBV19 to TRBJ1-2, with a possible D match to TRBD1 (5 bases). The source of this sequence is a woman in her forties or fifties in a cohort sampled during active or convalescent COVID-19. This CDR3 is CASSPRDFFPYGYTF. As DNA, the CDR3 is TGTGCCAGTTCACCACGGGACTTCTTTCCCTATGGCTACACCTTC.